This paragraph covers one T cell receptor (beta chain) sequence. The CDR3 length is 15 residues. CDR1 and CDR2 (germline): MNHEY, SVGAGI. With 5 bases clipped from V and 5 bases from J, the junction kept 11 bases outside the gene matches. TCRdb reprocessed the RT-PCR reads via MiXCR and lists one record per CDR3 protein. The data show 650,000 to 800,000 distinct CDR3 sequences, with 13% to 15% seen just once and roughly 3.6% held by the top ten. This chain uses TRBV6-5 with TRBJ1-1; TRBD1 agrees at 7 bases. The source is a female donor in good health, serving as a healthy control. What was sequenced was memory CD4+ T cells from blood. CDR3 coding DNA: TGTGCCAGCAGTCTGCCCCAGGGGGAATGGACTGAAGCTTTCTTT. Amino acid sequence: CASSLPQGEWTEAFF.